This TCR beta chain was obtained from a study of blood T cells in healthy people across ages. Trimming took off 6 bases at V and 7 bases at J, with 15 bases between the two ends. Germline V gene sequence: CDR1 DFQATT, CDR2 SNEGSKA (reference sequence). CDR3 length: 13 residues. Using a J-beta primer mix together with a sample-barcoded 5' primer, a second PCR was run for roughly 6 to 11 cycles. MiXCR was run by TCRdb on the 5' RACE reads, yielding one entry per CDR3 protein. The sample lists 850,000 to 1,000,000 distinct CDR3 sequences; roughly 50% were seen once. The sequencing sample was made of blood. The chain employs TRBV20-1 and TRBJ1-4; no clear D. This TCR came from a man in his thirties or forties in good health. The CDR3 loop is CSALVRGFEKLFF. The CDR3 nucleotides read TGCAGTGCACTAGTTCGGGGTTTTGAAAAACTGTTTTTT.